This T cell receptor (beta chain) was captured by sequencing in a study of multiple sclerosis patients with progressive multifocal leukoencephalopathy. Trimming removed 2 bases at V and 10 bases at J, with 13 bases between. CDR3 length equals 14 residues. The germline CDR1 and CDR2 sequences are SGHRS and YFSETQ. Regarding time point: around eleven months of natalizumab therapy. Spiked into each PCR were synthetic inline TR CDR3 controls of all V-J pairings. Repertoires were generated with immunoSEQ multiplex PCR, while TCRdb's copy carries only in-frame clones and drops some. This sample yields 20,000 to 30,000 clones, of which 75% to 95% are seen a single time; around 2% belongs to the top ten.

The specimen comprised PBMCs, sampled from a patient treated with natalizumab. This rearrangement joins TRBV5-1 to TRBJ1-6; a possible D gene is TRBD1 (6 bases). This TCR was sampled from a man aged 25-45 years with multiple sclerosis. CDR3 sequence reads: CASSFNGGQSPLHF. CDR3 DNA sequence: TGCGCCAGCAGCTTCAACGGGGGCCAGTCACCCCTCCACTTT.